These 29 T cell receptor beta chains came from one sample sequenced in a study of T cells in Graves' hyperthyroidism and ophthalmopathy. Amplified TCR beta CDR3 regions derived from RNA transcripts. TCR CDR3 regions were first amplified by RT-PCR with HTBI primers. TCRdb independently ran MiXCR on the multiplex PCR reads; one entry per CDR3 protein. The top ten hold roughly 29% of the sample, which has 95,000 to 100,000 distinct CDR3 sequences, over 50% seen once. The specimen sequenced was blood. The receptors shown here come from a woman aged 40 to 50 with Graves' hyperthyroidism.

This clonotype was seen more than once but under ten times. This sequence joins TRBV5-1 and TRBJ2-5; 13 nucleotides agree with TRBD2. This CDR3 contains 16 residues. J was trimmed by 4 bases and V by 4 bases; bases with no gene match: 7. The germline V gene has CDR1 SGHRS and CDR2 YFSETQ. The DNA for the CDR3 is TGCGCCAGCAGCCCTACACTAGCGGGAGGGGTAGAGACCCAGTACTTC. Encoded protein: CASSPTLAGGVETQYF.

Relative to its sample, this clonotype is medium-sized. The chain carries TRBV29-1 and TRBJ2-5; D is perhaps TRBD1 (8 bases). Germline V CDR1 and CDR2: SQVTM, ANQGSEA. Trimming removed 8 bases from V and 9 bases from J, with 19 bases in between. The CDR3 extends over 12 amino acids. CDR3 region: CSLTGAGAAQYF. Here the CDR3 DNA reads TGCAGCTTGACAGGGGCGGGGGCCGCCCAGTACTTC.

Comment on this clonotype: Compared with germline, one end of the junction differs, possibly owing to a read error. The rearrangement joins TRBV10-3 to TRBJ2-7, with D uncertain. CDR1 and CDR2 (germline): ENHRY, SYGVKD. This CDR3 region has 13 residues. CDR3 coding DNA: TGTGCCACCAGTGATTTCGGCGGTCGGCAGCAGTACTTC. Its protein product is CATSDFGGRQQYF.

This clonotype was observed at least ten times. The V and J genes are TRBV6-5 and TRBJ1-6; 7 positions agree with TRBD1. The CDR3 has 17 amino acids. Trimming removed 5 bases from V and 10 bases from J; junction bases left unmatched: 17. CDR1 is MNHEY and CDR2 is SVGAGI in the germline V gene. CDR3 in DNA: TGTGCCAGCAGTCCATACCCGACAGGGAGGCAAAGGTCACCCCTCCACTTT. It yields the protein CASSPYPTGRQRSPLHF.

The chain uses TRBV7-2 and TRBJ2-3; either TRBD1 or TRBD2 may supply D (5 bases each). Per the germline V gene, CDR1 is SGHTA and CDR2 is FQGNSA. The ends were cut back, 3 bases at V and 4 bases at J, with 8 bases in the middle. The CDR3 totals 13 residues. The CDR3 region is CASSLVGADTQYF. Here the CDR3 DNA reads TGTGCCAGCAGCTTGGTGGGGGCAGATACGCAGTATTTT.

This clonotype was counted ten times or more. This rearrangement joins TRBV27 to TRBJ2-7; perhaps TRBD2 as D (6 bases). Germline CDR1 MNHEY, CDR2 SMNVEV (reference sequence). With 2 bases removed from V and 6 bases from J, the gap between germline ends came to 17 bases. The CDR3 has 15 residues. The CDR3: CASSLRGGKGIEQYF. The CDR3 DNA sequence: TGTGCCAGCAGTTTACGAGGCGGGAAGGGGATCGAGCAGTACTTC.

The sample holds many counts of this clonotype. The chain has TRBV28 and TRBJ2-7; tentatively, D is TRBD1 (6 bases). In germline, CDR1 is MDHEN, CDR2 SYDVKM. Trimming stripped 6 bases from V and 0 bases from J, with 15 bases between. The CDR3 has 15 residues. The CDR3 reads CASSIPGEGSYEQYF. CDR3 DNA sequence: TGTGCCAGCAGCATACCAGGGGAAGGCTCCTACGAGCAGTACTTC. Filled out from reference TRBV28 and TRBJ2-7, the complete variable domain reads DVKVTQSSRYLVKRTGEKVFLECVQDMDHENMFWYRQDPGLGLRLIYFSYDVKMKEKGDIPEGYSVSREKKERFSLILESASTNQTSMYLCASSIPGEGSYEQYFGPGTRLTVT.

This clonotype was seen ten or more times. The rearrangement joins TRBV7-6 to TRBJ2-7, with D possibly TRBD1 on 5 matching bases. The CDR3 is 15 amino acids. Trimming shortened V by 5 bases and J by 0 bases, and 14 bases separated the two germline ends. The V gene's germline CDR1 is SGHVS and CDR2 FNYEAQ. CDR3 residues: CASSPDSNPSYEQYF. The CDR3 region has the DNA TGTGCCAGCAGCCCAGACAGTAACCCCTCCTACGAGCAGTACTTC.

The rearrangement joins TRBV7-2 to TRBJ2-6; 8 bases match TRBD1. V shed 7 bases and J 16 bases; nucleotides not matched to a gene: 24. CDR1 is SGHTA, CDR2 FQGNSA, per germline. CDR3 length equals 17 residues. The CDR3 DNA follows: TGTGCCAGCACCGGGGACAGGAATAGGGGGCTGGCCGGGGAGCTGACTTTC. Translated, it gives CASTGDRNRGLAGELTF. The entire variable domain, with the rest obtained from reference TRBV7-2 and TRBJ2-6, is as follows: GAGVSQSPSNKVTEKGKDVELRCDPISGHTALYWYRQSLGQGLEFLIYFQGNSAPDKSGLPSDRFSAERTGGSVSTLTIQRTQQEDSAVYLCASTGDRNRGLAGELTFGAGSRLTVL.

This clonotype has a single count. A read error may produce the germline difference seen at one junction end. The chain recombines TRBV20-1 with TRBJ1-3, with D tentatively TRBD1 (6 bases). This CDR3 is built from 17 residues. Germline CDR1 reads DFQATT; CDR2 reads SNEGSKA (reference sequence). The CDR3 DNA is TGCAGTACTAGTGGGCCGGAGACGCAGGGGCCGGGAAACATCATATATTTT. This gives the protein CSTSGPETQGPGNIIYF.

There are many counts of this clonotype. In nucleotides, the CDR3 is TGTGCCAGCAGCTCGGGACAGAGGGCGGAGACCCAGTACTTC. Protein: CASSSGQRAETQYF. J is TRBJ2-5 and V is TRBV6-1; 7 bases match TRBD1. This CDR3 has 14 amino acids. The ends lost 6 bases at V and 5 bases at J; junction bases unmatched: 9. From germline, CDR1 is MNHNS and CDR2 SASEGT.

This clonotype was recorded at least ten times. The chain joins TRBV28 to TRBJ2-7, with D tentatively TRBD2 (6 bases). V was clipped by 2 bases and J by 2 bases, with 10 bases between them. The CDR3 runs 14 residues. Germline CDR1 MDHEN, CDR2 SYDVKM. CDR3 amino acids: CASSLSRLAYEQYF. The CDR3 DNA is TGTGCCAGCAGTTTAAGCAGACTAGCCTACGAGCAGTACTTC.

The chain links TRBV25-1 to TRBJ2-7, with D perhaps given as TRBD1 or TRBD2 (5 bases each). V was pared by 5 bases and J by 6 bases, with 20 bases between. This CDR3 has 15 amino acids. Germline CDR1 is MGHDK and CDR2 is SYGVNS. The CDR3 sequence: CASSTWDETESEQYF. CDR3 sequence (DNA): TGTGCCAGCAGTACCTGGGACGAGACCGAGTCCGAGCAGTACTTC.

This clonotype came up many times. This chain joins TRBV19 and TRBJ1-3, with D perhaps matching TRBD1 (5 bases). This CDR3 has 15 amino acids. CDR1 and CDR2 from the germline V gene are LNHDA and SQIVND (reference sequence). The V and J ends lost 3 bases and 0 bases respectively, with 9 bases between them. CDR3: CASSIDRTSGNTIYF. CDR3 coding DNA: TGTGCCAGTAGTATCGACAGAACCTCTGGAAACACCATATATTTT. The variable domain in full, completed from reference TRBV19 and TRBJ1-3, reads DGGITQSPKYLFRKEGQNVTLSCEQNLNHDAMYWYRQDPGQGLRLIYYSQIVNDFQKGDIAEGYSVSREKKESFPLTVTSAQKNPTAFYLCASSIDRTSGNTIYFGEGSWLTVV.

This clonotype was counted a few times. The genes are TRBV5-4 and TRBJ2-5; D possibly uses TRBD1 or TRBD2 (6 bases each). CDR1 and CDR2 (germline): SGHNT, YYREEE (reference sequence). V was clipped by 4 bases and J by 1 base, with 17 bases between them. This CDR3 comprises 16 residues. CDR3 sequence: CASSRPGAETQETQYF. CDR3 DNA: TGTGCCAGCAGCCGCCCGGGGGCGGAGACCCAAGAGACCCAGTACTTC.

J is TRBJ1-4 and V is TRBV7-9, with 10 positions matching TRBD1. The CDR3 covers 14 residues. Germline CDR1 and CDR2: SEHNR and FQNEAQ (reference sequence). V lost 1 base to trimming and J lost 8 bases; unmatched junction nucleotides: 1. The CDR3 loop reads CASSLGDRGEKLFF. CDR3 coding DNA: TGTGCCAGCAGCTTAGGGGACAGGGGCGAAAAACTGTTTTTT.

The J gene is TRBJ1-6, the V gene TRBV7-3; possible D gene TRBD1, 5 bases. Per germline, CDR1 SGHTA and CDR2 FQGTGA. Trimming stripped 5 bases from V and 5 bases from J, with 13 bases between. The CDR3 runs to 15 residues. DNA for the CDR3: TGTGCCAGCAGCCTGGGGGGAATGGATAATTCACCCCTCCACTTT. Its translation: CASSLGGMDNSPLHF.

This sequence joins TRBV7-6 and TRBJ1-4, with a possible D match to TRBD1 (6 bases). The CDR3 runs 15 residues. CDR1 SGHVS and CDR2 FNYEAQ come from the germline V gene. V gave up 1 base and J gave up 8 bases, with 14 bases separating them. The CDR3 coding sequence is TGTGCCAGCAGCTTAGACAGGACAGCGGACGAAAAACTGTTTTTT. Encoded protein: CASSLDRTADEKLFF.

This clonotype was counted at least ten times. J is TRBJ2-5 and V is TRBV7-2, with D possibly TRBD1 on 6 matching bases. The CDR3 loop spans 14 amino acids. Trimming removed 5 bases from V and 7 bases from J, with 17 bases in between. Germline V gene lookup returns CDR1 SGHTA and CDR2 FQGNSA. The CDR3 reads CASSPQGMPGTQYF. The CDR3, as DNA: TGTGCCAGCAGCCCTCAGGGGATGCCCGGGACCCAGTACTTC.

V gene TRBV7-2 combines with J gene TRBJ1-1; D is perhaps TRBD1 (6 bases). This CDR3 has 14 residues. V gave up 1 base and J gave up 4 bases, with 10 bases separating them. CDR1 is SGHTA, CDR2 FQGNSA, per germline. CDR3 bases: TGTGCCAGCAGCTTAGGAGGGGGTTCCACTGAAGCTTTCTTT. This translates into CASSLGGGSTEAFF.

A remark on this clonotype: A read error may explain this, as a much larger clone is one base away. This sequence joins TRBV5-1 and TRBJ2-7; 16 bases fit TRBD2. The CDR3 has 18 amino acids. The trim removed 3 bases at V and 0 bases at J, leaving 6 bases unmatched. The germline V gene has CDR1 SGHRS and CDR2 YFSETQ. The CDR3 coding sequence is TGCGCCAGCAGCTGGGGGACTAGCGGGAGGGCAACCTCCTACGAGCAGTACTTC. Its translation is CASSWGTSGRATSYEQYF.

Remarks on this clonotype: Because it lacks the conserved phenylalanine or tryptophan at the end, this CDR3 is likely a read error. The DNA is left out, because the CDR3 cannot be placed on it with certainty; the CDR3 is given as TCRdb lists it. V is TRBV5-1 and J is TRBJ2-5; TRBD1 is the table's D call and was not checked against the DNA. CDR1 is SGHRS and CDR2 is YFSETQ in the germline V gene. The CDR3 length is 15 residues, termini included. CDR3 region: CASSLTGRFGYTFGS.

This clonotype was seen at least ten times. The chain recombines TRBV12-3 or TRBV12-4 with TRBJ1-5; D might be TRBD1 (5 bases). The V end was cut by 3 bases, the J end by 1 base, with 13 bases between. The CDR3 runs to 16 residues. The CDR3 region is CASSFWQGSSNQPQHF. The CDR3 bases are TGTGCCAGCAGTTTTTGGCAGGGCTCCAGCAATCAGCCCCAGCATTTT.

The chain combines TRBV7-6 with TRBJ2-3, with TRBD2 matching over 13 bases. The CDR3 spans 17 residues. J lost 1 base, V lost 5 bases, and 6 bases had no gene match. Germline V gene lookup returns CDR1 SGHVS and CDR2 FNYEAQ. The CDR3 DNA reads TGTGCCAGCAGCCAGACTAGCGGGAGGCGTCGCACAGATACGCAGTATTTT. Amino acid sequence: CASSQTSGRRRTDTQYF. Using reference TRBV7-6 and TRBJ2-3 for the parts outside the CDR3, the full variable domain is GAGVSQSPRYKVTKRGQDVALRCDPISGHVSLYWYRQALGQGPEFLTYFNYEAQQDKSGLPNDRFSAERPEGSISTLTIQRTEQRDSAMYRCASSQTSGRRRTDTQYFGPGTRLTVL.

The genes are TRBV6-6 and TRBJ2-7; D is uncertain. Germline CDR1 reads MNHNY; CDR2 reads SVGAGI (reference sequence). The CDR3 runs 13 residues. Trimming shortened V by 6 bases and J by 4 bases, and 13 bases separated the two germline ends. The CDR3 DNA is TGTGCCAGCAGCCCCGGGCCTCCATACGAGCAGTACTTC. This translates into CASSPGPPYEQYF.

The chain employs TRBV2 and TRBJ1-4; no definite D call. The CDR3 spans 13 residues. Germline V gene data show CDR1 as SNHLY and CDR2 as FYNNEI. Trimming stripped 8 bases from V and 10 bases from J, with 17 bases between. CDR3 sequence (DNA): TGTGCCAGCGGTGGGGAGTGGTACGGAAAACTGTTTTTT. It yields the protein CASGGEWYGKLFF.

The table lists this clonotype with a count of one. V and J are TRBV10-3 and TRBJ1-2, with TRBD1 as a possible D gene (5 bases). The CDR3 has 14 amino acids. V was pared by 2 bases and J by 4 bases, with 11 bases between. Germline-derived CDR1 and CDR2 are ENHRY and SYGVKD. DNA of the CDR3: TGTGCCATCAGTGAGGGGGGGGGAGGCTATGGCTACACCTTC. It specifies CAISEGGGGYGYTF.

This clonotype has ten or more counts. DNA of the CDR3: TGTGCCATCAGTGAGTTCGACAGGTATGGCTACACCTTC. Its protein is CAISEFDRYGYTF. V usage is TRBV10-3 and J usage is TRBJ1-2; D may be TRBD1 (6 bases). This CDR3 region has 13 residues. V lost 1 base and J lost 5, with 8 bases in between. Per the germline V gene, CDR1 is ENHRY and CDR2 is SYGVKD.

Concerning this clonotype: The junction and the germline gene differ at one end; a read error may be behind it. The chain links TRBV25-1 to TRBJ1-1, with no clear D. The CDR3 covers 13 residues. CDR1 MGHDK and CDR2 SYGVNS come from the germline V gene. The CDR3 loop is CASLGGWNTEAFF. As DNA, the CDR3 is TGTGCCAGCTTAGGTGGGTGGAACACCGAAGCTTTCTTT. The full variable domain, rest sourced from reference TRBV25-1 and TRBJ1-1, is EADIYQTPRYLVIGTGKKITLECSQTMGHDKMYWYQQDPGMELHLIHYSYGVNSTEKGDLSSESTVSRIRTEHFPLTLESARPSHTSQYLCASLGGWNTEAFFGQGTRLTVV.